This T cell receptor beta chain appears in the sequencing data of a study of T cell changes during pregnancy in multiple sclerosis. This table comes from immunoSEQ multiplex PCR, and its TCRdb copy is limited to in-frame clones, with some not included. The sample contains tens of thousands of clones, about 87% of which appear only once. Germline CDR1 is SGHRS and CDR2 is YFSETQ. This CDR3 has 16 residues. The V and J ends lost 4 bases and 1 base respectively, with 15 bases between them. The TCR was taken from a human donor whose cells served as feeder cells for cultures in a pregnancy study. The V and J genes are TRBV5-1 and TRBJ1-5; maybe TRBD1 (6 bases). Sequenced sample: peripheral blood from another person, used as feeder cells. CDR3 sequence: CASSPGTPASNQPQHF. CDR3 bases: TGCGCCAGCAGCCCCGGGACACCGGCAAGCAATCAGCCCCAGCATTTT. Full variable domain (outside the CDR3, taken from reference TRBV5-1 and TRBJ1-5): KAGVTQTPRYLIKTRGQQVTLSCSPISGHRSVSWYQQTPGQGLQFLFEYFSETQRNKGNFPGRFSGRQFSNSRSEMNVSTLELGDSALYLCASSPGTPASNQPQHFGDGTRLSIL.